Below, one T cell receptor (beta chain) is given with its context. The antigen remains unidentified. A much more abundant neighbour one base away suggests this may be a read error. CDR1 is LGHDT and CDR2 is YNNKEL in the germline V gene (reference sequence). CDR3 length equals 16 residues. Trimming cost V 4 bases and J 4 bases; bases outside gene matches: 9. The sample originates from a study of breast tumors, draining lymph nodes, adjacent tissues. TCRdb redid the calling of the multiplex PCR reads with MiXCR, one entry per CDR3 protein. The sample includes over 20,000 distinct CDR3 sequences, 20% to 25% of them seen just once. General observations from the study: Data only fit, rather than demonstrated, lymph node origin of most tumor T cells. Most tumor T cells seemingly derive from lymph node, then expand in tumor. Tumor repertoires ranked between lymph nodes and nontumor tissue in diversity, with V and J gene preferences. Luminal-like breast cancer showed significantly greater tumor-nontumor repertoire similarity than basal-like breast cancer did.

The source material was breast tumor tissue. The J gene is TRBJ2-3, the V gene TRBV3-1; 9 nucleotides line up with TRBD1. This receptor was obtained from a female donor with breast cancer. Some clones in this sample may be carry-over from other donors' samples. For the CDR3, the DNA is TGTGCCAGCAGCCCAGACAGGGGGTATGGCTCAGATACGCAGTATTTT. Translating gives CASSPDRGYGSDTQYF.